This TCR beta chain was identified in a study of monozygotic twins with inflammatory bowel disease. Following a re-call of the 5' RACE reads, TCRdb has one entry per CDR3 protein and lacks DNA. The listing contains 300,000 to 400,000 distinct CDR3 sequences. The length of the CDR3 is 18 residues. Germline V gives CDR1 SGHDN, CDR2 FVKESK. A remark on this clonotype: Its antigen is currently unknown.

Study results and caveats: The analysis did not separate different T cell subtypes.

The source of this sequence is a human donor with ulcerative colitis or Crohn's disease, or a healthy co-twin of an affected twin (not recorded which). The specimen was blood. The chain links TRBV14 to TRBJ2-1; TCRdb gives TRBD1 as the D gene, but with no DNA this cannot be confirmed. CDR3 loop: CASSQGHVGIVPYNEQFF.